This record concerns one T cell receptor (beta chain) sequence. The data are from a study of OX40 agonist ivuxolimab in advanced cancers. Study summary: Among those enrolled, mean age was about 60 years (range roughly 20 to 80) and about 82% were male.

CDR1 is MDHEN, CDR2 SYDVKM, per germline. The CDR3 runs to 13 residues. V lost 2 bases, J lost 4 bases, and 6 bases lay in between. Assay: immunoSEQ multiplex PCR; the TCRdb copy retains only in-frame clones and omits some. This sample carries 15,000 or so clones, roughly 87% of them seen once, and the ten largest clones take around 25%. The sequence was obtained from an adult with an advanced solid tumor such as melanoma, head and neck, liver or kidney cancer. This rearrangement joins TRBV28 to TRBJ1-5; D is uncertain. The sample in question was CD4+ or CD8+ T cells sorted from blood, obtained in a trial of the OX40 agonist ivuxolimab. The CDR3 sequence: CASSLQENQPQHF. DNA for the CDR3: TGTGCCAGCAGTTTACAAGAAAATCAGCCCCAGCATTTT.